These T cell receptor beta chains were read from a single sample in a study of early T cells in non-severe SARS-CoV-2 infection. One entry per CDR3 protein, called by TCRdb with MiXCR from the 5' RACE reads. The sample has around 20,000 distinct CDR3 sequences; under 4.5% are singletons. Sequencing used whole blood. The origin of the receptors is an adult who was a healthcare worker with PCR-confirmed SARS-CoV-2 infection or an uninfected control (not recorded which). Each CDR3 is given with its conserved first and last residue. D genes are given only for firm matches. Clone size, where shown, is once, few, many, or a class for clones that have expanded.

TRBV19	TRBJ2-3	many	NA	TGTGCCAGTAGTATTCGGAGCGGTCCCACAGATACGCAGTATTTT	CASSIRSGPTDTQYF
TRBV4-3	TRBJ2-1	few	NA	TGCGCCAGCAGCCAAGGGGGCCTTAGCAATGAGCAGTTCTTC	CASSQGGLSNEQFF
TRBV29-1	TRBJ2-5	many	NA	TGCAGCAAAAAGGCGGGGGAGACCCAGTACTTC	CSKKAGETQYF
TRBV20-1	TRBJ1-1	many	NA	TGCAGTGCTAGCCCCTCCACCGAGAACACTGAAGCTTTCTTT	CSASPSTENTEAFF
TRBV5-1	TRBJ2-3	few	TRBD2	TGCGCCAGCAGCCCAATAGCGGGGGGGCCCCCAGATACGCAGTATTTT	CASSPIAGGPPDTQYF
TRBV12-3/TRBV12-4	TRBJ1-1	many	NA	TGTGCCAGCAGTTCTGGCCGAAACACTGAAGCTTTCTTT	CASSSGRNTEAFF
TRBV3-1	TRBJ2-7	many	NA	TGTGCCAGCAGCCCACGGACGGATGGCGTGAGGGAGCAGTACTTC	CASSPRTDGVREQYF
TRBV29-1	TRBJ2-7	many	TRBD1	TGCAGCGTTGAAGGGGTCAGGGGGAACTACGAGCAGTACTTC	CSVEGVRGNYEQYF
TRBV6-6	TRBJ1-5	few	NA	TGTGCCAGCGAGGGGAATCAGCCCCAGCATTTT	CASEGNQPQHF
TRBV6-5	TRBJ2-3	many	NA	TGTGCCAGCAGTTACTTCCTCGGCACAGATACGCAGTATTTT	CASSYFLGTDTQYF
TRBV12-3/TRBV12-4	TRBJ2-1	few	NA	TGTGCCAGCAGTTTAGGGCCCCGGAGTGAGCAGTTCTTC	CASSLGPRSEQFF
TRBV7-6	TRBJ1-5	NA	NA	TGTGCCAGCACCCCCCTGACGGGGGCGGATCAGCCCCAGCATTTT	CASTPLTGADQPQHF
TRBV7-6	TRBJ1-6	many	NA	TGTGCCAGCAGCTCGATTTGGGGGTCACCCCTCCACTTT	CASSSIWGSPLHF
TRBV5-1	TRBJ2-1	many	TRBD2	TGCGCCAGCAGCTTGGTAGCGGGGGCATCCTACAATGAGCAGTTCTTC	CASSLVAGASYNEQFF
TRBV7-9	TRBJ2-7	few	NA	TGTGCCAGCAGCACTAGCTCGGGGGCGGGAGAGCAGTACTTC	CASSTSSGAGEQYF
TRBV7-9	TRBJ1-3	many	NA	TGTGCCAGCAGCTCCAGGGCCCTCGACTCTGGAAACACCATATATTTT	CASSSRALDSGNTIYF
TRBV7-9	TRBJ1-4	many	TRBD1	TGTGCCAGCAGCTCCGGACAGGGATATGAAAAACTGTTTTTT	CASSSGQGYEKLFF
TRBV7-9	TRBJ1-1	few	NA	TGTGCCAGCAGCTTAGAGGGGAAAACTGAAGCTTTCTTT	CASSLEGKTEAFF
TRBV12-3/TRBV12-4	TRBJ1-1	many	NA	TGTGCCAGCAGCGCTCAACAGATGAACACTGAAGCTTTCTTT	CASSAQQMNTEAFF
TRBV12-3/TRBV12-4	TRBJ2-2	many	TRBD1	TGTGCCAGCAGGGCTCAGGGGGCGAACACCGGGGAGCTGTTTTTT	CASRAQGANTGELFF
TRBV18	TRBJ1-4	many	NA	TGTGCCAGCTCACGCGGCGGAAGTGAAAAACTGTTTTTT	CASSRGGSEKLFF
TRBV12-3/TRBV12-4	TRBJ1-2	many	TRBD1	TGTGCCAGCAGCTTTCAGGGGGCAGGCTATGGCTACACCTTC	CASSFQGAGYGYTF
TRBV7-2	TRBJ2-1	many	TRBD2	TGTGCCAGCAACTGGGACCGGGGGGGCAGGAATGAGCAGTTCTTC	CASNWDRGGRNEQFF
TRBV6-5	TRBJ2-1	few	NA	TGTGCCAGCAGTTACTCGGCGAGCGGCTACAATGAGCAGTTCTTC	CASSYSASGYNEQFF
TRBV5-1	TRBJ1-3	NA	NA	TGCGCCAGCAGCTTGGGACCCACTTCGTGGAGCTCTGGAAACACCATATATTTT	CASSLGPTSWSSGNTIYF
TRBV21-1	TRBJ2-1	few	NA	TGTGCCAGCAGCAAAGCTTGTCCGGCCTACAATGAGCAGTTCTTC	CASSKACPAYNEQFF
TRBV6-4	TRBJ2-3	medium-sized	TRBD2	TGTGCCAGCAGTGACTCGAGCGGGGGGGCCACAGATACGCAGTATTTT	CASSDSSGGATDTQYF
TRBV18	TRBJ1-3	many	NA	TGTGCCAGCTCACCAACACGAGACAGCTTCTCTGGAAACACCATATATTTT	CASSPTRDSFSGNTIYF
TRBV5-4	TRBJ1-1	many	TRBD1	TGTGCCAGCAGCTTTCCACGTTCGACAGGGCGGAACACTGAAGCTTTCTTT	CASSFPRSTGRNTEAFF
TRBV12-3/TRBV12-4	TRBJ1-2	NA	TRBD1	TGTGCCAGCAGCCACAGGGGAAACTATGGCTACACCTTC	CASSHRGNYGYTF
TRBV4-1	TRBJ1-5	medium-sized	NA	TGCGCCAGCAGCTCCACGGACAGTCATAGCAATCAGCCCCAGCATTTT	CASSSTDSHSNQPQHF
TRBV27	TRBJ2-7	medium-sized	TRBD1	TGTGCCAGCAAGGGGCCAGGGGGAATTGATGAGCAGTACTTC	CASKGPGGIDEQYF
TRBV5-6	TRBJ2-2	many	NA	TGTGCCAGCAGCTTGCCCCTTGGCGGCACCGGGGAGCTGTTTTTT	CASSLPLGGTGELFF
TRBV10-3	TRBJ2-7	many	NA	TGTGCCATCAGTGAAAGTTCGGAACAGGGTAACGGTGGTGTCTTC	CAISESSEQGNGGVF
TRBV6-5	TRBJ1-3	NA	TRBD1	TGTGCCAGCAGTTATAGAGGACAGGGCGGAAACACCATATATTTT	CASSYRGQGGNTIYF
TRBV4-3	TRBJ2-1	few	NA	TGCGCCAGCAGCCAAGTAGTAAGCTCCTACAATGAGCAGTTCTTC	CASSQVVSSYNEQFF
TRBV20-1	TRBJ1-2	few	NA	TGCAGTGCTAGAGATACGGCAGCTAACTATGGCTACACCTTC	CSARDTAANYGYTF
TRBV2	TRBJ2-7	few	NA	TGTGCCAGCAGCAACCAGGGTCTCCGGAGCTACGAGCAGTACTTC	CASSNQGLRSYEQYF
TRBV2	TRBJ2-7	NA	NA	TGTGCCAGCAGTGCCCGTCGGGAGCAGTACTTC	CASSARREQYF
TRBV5-1	TRBJ2-7	many	NA	TGCGCCAGCAGCTTGGTATCCAGACTCGGGGGAGAGCAGTACTTC	CASSLVSRLGGEQYF
TRBV19	TRBJ2-3	many	NA	TGTGCCAGTAAAGCCCCCCGAAGGGGTACGCAGTATTTT	CASKAPRRGTQYF